This T cell receptor (beta chain) was obtained from a study of early T cells in non-severe SARS-CoV-2 infection. About the research overall: Sequenced material consisted of bulk RNA (from unsorted whole blood), and chains were unpaired.

Unique molecular identifiers (one per individual cDNA molecule) were attached. One entry per CDR3 protein, called by TCRdb with MiXCR from the 5' RACE reads. The sample gives 60,000 to 75,000 distinct CDR3 sequences, 9% to 10% of which show up once; roughly 16% is in the top ten. For this clonotype: Its matching antigen is unknown.

V was cut by 4 bases and J by 2 bases, with 9 bases left in between. The germline gives CDR1 SGHRS, CDR2 YFSETQ. This CDR3 comprises 13 residues. Notes on the study in general: Anti-spike CD8 responses were favored by VDJdb matching, which missed private and CD4 specificities.

This receptor was obtained from an adult who was a healthcare worker with PCR-confirmed SARS-CoV-2 infection or an uninfected control (not recorded which). V and J are TRBV5-1 and TRBJ2-5; D is possibly TRBD1 (5 bases). The specimen was whole blood, collected at baseline. The CDR3 sequence is CASSQRTQETQYF. The CDR3 region has the DNA TGCGCCAGCAGCCAACGGACACAAGAGACCCAGTACTTC.